This is a list of T cell receptor beta chains from one sample in a study of identical twins. TCRdb fed the 5' RACE reads into MiXCR, producing one record per CDR3 protein. The sample yields 450,000 or so distinct CDR3 sequences, 14% seen once. The same sample was also used in a study of yellow fever vaccine responses in identical twins.

Sample: CD4+ T cells sorted from blood. These receptors were collected from a woman aged 18-29 years in good health. Each CDR3 is given with its conserved first and last residue. A D gene is named only where the DNA matches it firmly.

d_call: -; v_call: TRBV7-2; cdr3_aa: CASSLGSSGGWETQYF
d_call: -; v_call: TRBV4-2; cdr3_aa: CASSQGSGDDQPQHF
d_call: -; v_call: TRBV4-3; cdr3_aa: CASSQGFARTETQYF
d_call: -; v_call: TRBV5-6; cdr3_aa: CASSLETGRRDEKLFF
d_call: -; v_call: TRBV27; cdr3_aa: CASSRYTEQYF
d_call: -; v_call: TRBV20-1; cdr3_aa: CCSLGRGLGEKHGYTF
d_call: -; v_call: TRBV12-3/TRBV12-4; cdr3_aa: CASTPGRQETQYF
d_call: TRBD2; v_call: TRBV12-3/TRBV12-4; cdr3_aa: CASSPGLAITGELFF
d_call: TRBD2; v_call: TRBV5-4; cdr3_aa: CASSSRSGSVSEQFF
d_call: TRBD2; v_call: TRBV20-1; cdr3_aa: CSARGLADYEQYF
d_call: TRBD1; v_call: TRBV10-3; cdr3_aa: CAIRSAGTGVTDTQYF
d_call: TRBD1; v_call: TRBV12-5; cdr3_aa: CASGSGQGGTDTQYF
d_call: -; v_call: TRBV6-1; cdr3_aa: CASSGGIGASTEAFF
d_call: TRBD2; v_call: TRBV25-1; cdr3_aa: CASSAPTAVRGQYF
d_call: -; v_call: TRBV28; cdr3_aa: CASGRVQPQHF
d_call: -; v_call: TRBV7-9; cdr3_aa: CASSLGQTANTGELFF
d_call: -; v_call: TRBV27; cdr3_aa: CASSFFSGTGELFF
d_call: -; v_call: TRBV7-2; cdr3_aa: CASSPQGDTQYF
d_call: -; v_call: TRBV7-9; cdr3_aa: CASSLLQGVGRQETQYF
d_call: TRBD2; v_call: TRBV7-9; cdr3_aa: CASSLQRGSSYEQYF
d_call: TRBD2; v_call: TRBV3-1; cdr3_aa: CASSTLAGAPYNEQFF
d_call: TRBD1; v_call: TRBV2; cdr3_aa: CASISDRPSGANVLTF
d_call: TRBD1; v_call: TRBV12-3/TRBV12-4; cdr3_aa: CASTWTGGSDEQFF
d_call: -; v_call: TRBV21-1; cdr3_aa: CASSSDKRLETETRYNEQFF
d_call: -; v_call: TRBV28; cdr3_aa: CASIERGTGELFF
d_call: -; v_call: TRBV6-5; cdr3_aa: CASSYRYSPLHF
d_call: TRBD1; v_call: TRBV10-3; cdr3_aa: CAISARAGTGIQPQHF
d_call: TRBD1; v_call: TRBV6-1; cdr3_aa: CASSTRPGQPQETQYF
d_call: -; v_call: TRBV13; cdr3_aa: CASRPLSRGSYEEQYF
d_call: TRBD1; v_call: TRBV11-2; cdr3_aa: CASSLEKGALDEQFF
d_call: TRBD2; v_call: TRBV4-1; cdr3_aa: CASSQEASGRYEQFF
d_call: -; v_call: TRBV15; cdr3_aa: CATSEGRYEQYF
d_call: -; v_call: TRBV9; cdr3_aa: CASSPTGLTYNEQFF
d_call: -; v_call: TRBV7-9; cdr3_aa: CASSLVSLPGRAYEQYF
d_call: -; v_call: TRBV7-9; cdr3_aa: CASSNIGGIGEKLFF
d_call: TRBD1; v_call: TRBV20-1; cdr3_aa: CSARDSQSGANVLTF
d_call: -; v_call: TRBV12-3/TRBV12-4; cdr3_aa: CASSFVTGKGYEQYF
d_call: -; v_call: TRBV25-1; cdr3_aa: CASSDTTREETQYF
d_call: -; v_call: TRBV20-1; cdr3_aa: CSAREFIPGELFF
d_call: TRBD2; v_call: TRBV2; cdr3_aa: CASRGLAGGSYEQYF
d_call: -; v_call: TRBV12-3/TRBV12-4; cdr3_aa: CASSLPGLFYEQYF
d_call: -; v_call: TRBV5-6; cdr3_aa: CASSSRSRGSNQPQHF
d_call: TRBD2; v_call: TRBV6-2/TRBV6-3; cdr3_aa: CASSLGTSGYRRSYNEQFF
d_call: TRBD2; v_call: TRBV7-2; cdr3_aa: CASSRVGTSESDTQYF
d_call: -; v_call: TRBV3-1; cdr3_aa: CASSQSGAYYEQFF
d_call: -; v_call: TRBV7-2; cdr3_aa: CASSSQGGYYEQYF
d_call: TRBD2; v_call: TRBV10-1; cdr3_aa: CASSEGAWGGRGAYNEQFF
d_call: -; v_call: TRBV7-2; cdr3_aa: CASSPPPGETQYF
d_call: -; v_call: TRBV3-1; cdr3_aa: CASSQDGRGMRADTQYF
d_call: -; v_call: TRBV2; cdr3_aa: CASSGGLAVEKDTQYF
d_call: -; v_call: TRBV27; cdr3_aa: CASSSRPRGAQRYNEQFF
d_call: -; v_call: TRBV7-2; cdr3_aa: CASSLDSFYNEQFF
d_call: TRBD2; v_call: TRBV20-1; cdr3_aa: CSATGTSGGLPYEQYF
d_call: -; v_call: TRBV7-2; cdr3_aa: CASSQQGDGYTF
d_call: -; v_call: TRBV5-1; cdr3_aa: CASSLSAEATGELFF
d_call: TRBD2; v_call: TRBV12-3/TRBV12-4; cdr3_aa: CASSRRLAESSYEQYF
d_call: -; v_call: TRBV6-6; cdr3_aa: CASSYRSASEAFF
d_call: -; v_call: TRBV15; cdr3_aa: CATSSPAYEQYF